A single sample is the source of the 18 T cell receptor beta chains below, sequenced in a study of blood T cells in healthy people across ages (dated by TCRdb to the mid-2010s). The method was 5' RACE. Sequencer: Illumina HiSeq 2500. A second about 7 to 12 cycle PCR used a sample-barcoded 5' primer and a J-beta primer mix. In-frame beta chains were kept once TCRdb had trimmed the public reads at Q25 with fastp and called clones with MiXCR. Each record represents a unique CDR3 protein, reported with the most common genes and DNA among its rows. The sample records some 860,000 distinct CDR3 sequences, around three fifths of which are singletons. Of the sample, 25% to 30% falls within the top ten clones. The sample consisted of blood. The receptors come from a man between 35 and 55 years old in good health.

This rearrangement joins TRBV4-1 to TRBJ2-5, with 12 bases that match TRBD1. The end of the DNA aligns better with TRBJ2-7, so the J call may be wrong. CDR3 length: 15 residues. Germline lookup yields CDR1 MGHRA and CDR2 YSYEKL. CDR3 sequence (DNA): TGCGCCAGCAGCCAAGTAGGGACAGGGGGCGACGAGCAGTACTTC. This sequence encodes CASSQVGTGGDEQYF.

The CDR3 protein is CSARPPGVGNEQFF. The CDR3 DNA is TGCAGTGCTAGGCCACCAGGGGTGGGGAATGAGCAGTTCTTC. This sequence joins TRBV20-1 and TRBJ2-1; tentatively, D is TRBD1 (6 bases). With 3 bases removed from V and 7 bases from J, the gap between germline ends came to 16 bases. The V gene's germline CDR1 is DFQATT and CDR2 SNEGSKA (reference sequence). This CDR3 has 14 residues.

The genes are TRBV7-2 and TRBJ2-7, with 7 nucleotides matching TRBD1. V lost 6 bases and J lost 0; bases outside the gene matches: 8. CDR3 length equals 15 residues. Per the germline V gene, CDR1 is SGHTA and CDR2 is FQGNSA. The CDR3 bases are TGTGCCAGCAGTCAGGACAGGTCAAGCTCCTACGAGCAGTACTTC. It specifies CASSQDRSSSYEQYF.

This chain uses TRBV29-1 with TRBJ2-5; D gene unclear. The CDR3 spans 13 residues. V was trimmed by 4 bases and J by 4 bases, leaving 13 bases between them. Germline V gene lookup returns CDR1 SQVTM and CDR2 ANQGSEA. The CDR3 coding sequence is TGCAGCGTTGTTGTCCGGTCTCCAGAGACCCAGTACTTC. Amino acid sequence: CSVVVRSPETQYF.

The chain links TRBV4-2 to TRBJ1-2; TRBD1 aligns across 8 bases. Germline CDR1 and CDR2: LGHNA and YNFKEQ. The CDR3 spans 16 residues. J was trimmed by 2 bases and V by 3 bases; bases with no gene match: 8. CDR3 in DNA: TGTGCCAGCAGCCACCCCACGACAGGGGAAAACTATGGCTACACCTTC. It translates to CASSHPTTGENYGYTF.

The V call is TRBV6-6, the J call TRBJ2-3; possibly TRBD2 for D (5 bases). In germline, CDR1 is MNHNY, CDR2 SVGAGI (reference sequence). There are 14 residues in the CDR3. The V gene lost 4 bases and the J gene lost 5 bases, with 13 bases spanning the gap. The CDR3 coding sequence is TGTGCCAGCAGTTCACTCGGAGGCAAAGATACGCAGTATTTT. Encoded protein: CASSSLGGKDTQYF.

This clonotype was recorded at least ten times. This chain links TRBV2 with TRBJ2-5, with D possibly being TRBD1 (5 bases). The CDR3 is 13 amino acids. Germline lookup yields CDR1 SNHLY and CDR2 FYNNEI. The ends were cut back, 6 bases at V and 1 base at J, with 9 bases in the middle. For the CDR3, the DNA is TGTGCCAGCAGACAGGATATCCAAGAGACCCAGTACTTC. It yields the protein CASRQDIQETQYF.

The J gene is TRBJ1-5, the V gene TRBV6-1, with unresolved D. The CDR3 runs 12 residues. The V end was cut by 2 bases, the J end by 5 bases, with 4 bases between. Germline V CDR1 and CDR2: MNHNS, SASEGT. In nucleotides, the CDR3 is TGTGCCAGCAGTGAATACGATCAGCCCCAGCATTTT. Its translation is CASSEYDQPQHF.

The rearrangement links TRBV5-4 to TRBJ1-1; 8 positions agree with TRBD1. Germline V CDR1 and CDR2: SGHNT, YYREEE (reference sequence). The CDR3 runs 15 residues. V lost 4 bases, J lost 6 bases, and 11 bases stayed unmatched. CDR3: CASSPDRVRNAEAFF. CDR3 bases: TGTGCCAGCAGCCCGGACAGGGTAAGAAACGCTGAAGCTTTCTTT.

CDR3: CATKGRRGITDTQYF. CDR3 nucleotide sequence: TGTGCCACCAAAGGTCGGCGGGGAATCACAGATACGCAGTATTTT. The rearrangement joins TRBV15 to TRBJ2-3; weak D call: TRBD2 (6 bases). CDR3 length: 15 amino acids. The germline V gene encodes CDR1 LNHNV and CDR2 YYDKDF (reference sequence). Trimming cost V 7 bases and J 2 bases, with 16 bases left between them.

The CDR3 protein is CASSQDRPGLDGTDTQYF. CDR3 DNA: TGCGCCAGCAGCCAAGATAGGCCGGGGCTTGATGGGACAGATACGCAGTATTTT. The chain recombines TRBV4-1 with TRBJ2-3, with D perhaps being TRBD1 or TRBD2 (5 bases each). CDR1 and CDR2 (germline): MGHRA, YSYEKL. The CDR3 runs 18 residues. Trimming pared 0 bases from V and 3 bases from J, leaving 19 bases between.

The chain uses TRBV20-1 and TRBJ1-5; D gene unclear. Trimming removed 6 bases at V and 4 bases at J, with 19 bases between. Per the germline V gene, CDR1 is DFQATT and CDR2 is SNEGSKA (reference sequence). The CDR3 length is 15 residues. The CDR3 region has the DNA TGCAGTGCGGGGTCTTTTACTCGGGTAAATCAGCCCCAGCATTTT. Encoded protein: CSAGSFTRVNQPQHF.

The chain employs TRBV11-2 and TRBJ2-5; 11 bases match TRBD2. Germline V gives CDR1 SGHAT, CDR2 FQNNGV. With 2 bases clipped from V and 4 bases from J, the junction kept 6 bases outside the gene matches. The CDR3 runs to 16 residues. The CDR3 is CASSLNSGRAGETQYF. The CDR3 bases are TGTGCCAGCAGCTTAAATAGCGGGAGGGCCGGAGAGACCCAGTACTTC.

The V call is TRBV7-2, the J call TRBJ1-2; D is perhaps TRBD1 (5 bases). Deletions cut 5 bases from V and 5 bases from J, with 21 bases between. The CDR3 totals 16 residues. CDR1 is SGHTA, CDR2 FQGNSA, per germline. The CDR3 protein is CASSPRSGAGFYGYTF. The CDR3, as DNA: TGTGCCAGCAGCCCCCGTTCCGGGGCAGGGTTTTATGGCTACACCTTC.

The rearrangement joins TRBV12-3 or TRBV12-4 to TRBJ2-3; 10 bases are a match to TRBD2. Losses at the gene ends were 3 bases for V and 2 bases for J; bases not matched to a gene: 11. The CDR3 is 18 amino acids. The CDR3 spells CASSLTLLAGKLTDTQYF. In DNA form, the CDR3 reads TGTGCCAGCAGTTTGACTTTACTAGCGGGAAAGCTCACAGATACGCAGTATTTT.

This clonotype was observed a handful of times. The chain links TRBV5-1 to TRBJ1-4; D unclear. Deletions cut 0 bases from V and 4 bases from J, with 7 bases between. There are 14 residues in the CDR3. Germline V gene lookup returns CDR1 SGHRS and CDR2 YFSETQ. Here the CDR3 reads CASSLAEINEKLFF. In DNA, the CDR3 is TGCGCCAGCAGCTTGGCAGAGATTAATGAAAAACTGTTTTTT.

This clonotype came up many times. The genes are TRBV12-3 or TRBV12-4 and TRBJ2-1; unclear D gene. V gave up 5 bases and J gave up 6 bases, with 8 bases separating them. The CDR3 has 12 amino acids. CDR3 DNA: TGTGCCAGCAGTCCCAGAACCAATGAGCAGTTCTTC. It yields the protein CASSPRTNEQFF.

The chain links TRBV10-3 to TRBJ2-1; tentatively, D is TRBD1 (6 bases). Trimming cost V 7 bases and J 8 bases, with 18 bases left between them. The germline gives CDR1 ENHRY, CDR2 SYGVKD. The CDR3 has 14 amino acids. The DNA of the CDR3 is TGTGCCATCAAGAGCCAAGGGGGAAGTGATGAGCAGTTCTTC. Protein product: CAIKSQGGSDEQFF.